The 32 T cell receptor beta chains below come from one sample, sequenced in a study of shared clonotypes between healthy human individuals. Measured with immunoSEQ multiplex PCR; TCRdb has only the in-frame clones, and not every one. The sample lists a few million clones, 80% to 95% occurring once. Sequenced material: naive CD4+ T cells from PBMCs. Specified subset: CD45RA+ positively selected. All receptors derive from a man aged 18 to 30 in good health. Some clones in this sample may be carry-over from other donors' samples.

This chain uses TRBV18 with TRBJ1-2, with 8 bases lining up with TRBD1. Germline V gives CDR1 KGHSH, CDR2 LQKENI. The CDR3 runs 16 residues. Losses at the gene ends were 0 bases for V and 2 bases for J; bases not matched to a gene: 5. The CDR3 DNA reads TGTGCCAGCTCACCACCGGGACAGGCGACAAACTATGGCTACACCTTC. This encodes CASSPPGQATNYGYTF. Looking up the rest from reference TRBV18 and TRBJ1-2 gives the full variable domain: NAGVMQNPRHLVRRRGQEARLRCSPMKGHSHVYWYRQLPEEGLKFMVYLQKENIIDESGMPKERFSAEFPKEGPSILRIQQVVRGDSAAYFCASSPPGQATNYGYTFGSGTRLTVV.

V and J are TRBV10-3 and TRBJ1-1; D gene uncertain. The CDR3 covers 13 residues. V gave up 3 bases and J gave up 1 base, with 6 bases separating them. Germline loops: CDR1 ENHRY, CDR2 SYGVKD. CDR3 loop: CAISDIANTEAFF. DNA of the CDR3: TGTGCCATCAGTGATATAGCGAACACTGAAGCTTTCTTT.

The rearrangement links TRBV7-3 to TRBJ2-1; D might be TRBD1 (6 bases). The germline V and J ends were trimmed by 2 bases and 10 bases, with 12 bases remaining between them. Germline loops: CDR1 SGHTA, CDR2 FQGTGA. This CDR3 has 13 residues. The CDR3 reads CASSLSGTKEQFF. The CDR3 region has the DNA TGTGCCAGCAGCTTATCCGGGACAAAAGAGCAGTTCTTC.

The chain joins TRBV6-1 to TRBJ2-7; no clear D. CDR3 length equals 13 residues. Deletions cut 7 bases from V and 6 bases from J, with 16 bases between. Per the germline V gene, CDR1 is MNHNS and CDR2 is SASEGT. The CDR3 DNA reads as TGTGCCAGCACCCCCTTCCAGGTCGCCGAGCAGTACTTC. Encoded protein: CASTPFQVAEQYF.

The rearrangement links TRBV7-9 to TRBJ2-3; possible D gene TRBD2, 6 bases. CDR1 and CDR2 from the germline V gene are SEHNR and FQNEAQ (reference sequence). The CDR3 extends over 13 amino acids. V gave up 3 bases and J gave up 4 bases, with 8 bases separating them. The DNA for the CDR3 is TGTGCCAGCAGCTTCGGGGAGGCAGATACGCAGTATTTT. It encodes CASSFGEADTQYF.

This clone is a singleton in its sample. For the CDR3, the DNA is TGCAGCGTGGACAGCGGGAGGGCCGCAGATACGCAGTATTTT. Amino acid sequence: CSVDSGRAADTQYF. The chain has TRBV29-1 and TRBJ2-3, with 10 bases lining up with TRBD2. With 6 bases clipped from V and 4 bases from J, the junction kept 7 bases outside the gene matches. The CDR3 runs 14 residues. CDR1 SQVTM and CDR2 ANQGSEA come from the germline V gene.

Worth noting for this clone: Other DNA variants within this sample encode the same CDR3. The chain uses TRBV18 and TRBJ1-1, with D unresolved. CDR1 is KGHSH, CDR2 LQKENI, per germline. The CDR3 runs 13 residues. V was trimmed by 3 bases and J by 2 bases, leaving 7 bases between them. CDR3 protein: CASSPQKNTEAFF. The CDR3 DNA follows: TGTGCCAGCTCACCTCAGAAAAACACTGAAGCTTTCTTT.

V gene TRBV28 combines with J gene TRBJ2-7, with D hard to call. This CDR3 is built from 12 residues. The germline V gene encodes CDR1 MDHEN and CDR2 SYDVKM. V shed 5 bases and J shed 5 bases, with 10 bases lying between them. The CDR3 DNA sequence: TGTGCCAGCAGTGGCTATAGGGACGAGCAGTACTTC. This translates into CASSGYRDEQYF.

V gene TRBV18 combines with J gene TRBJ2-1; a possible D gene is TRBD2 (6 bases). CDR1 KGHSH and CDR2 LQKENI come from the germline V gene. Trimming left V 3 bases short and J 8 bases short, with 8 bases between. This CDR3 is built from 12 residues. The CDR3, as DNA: TGTGCCAGCTCACCTCGGGAGTATGAGCAGTTCTTC. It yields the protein CASSPREYEQFF. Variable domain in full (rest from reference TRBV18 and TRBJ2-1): NAGVMQNPRHLVRRRGQEARLRCSPMKGHSHVYWYRQLPEEGLKFMVYLQKENIIDESGMPKERFSAEFPKEGPSILRIQQVVRGDSAAYFCASSPREYEQFFGPGTRLTVL.

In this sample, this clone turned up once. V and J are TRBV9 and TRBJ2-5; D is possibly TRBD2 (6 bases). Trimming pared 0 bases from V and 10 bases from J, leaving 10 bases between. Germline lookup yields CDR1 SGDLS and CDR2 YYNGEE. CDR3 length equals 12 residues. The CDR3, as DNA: TGTGCCAGCAGCGTAGGCACGGGAGACCAGTACTTC. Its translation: CASSVGTGDQYF.

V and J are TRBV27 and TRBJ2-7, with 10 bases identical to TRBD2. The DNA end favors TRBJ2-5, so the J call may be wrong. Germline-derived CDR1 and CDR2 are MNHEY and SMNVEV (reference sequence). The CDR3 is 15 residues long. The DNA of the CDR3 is TGTGCCAGCGCTTCGGGGCTAGCGGGAGTAGAGACCCAGTACTTC. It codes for CASASGLAGVETQYF.

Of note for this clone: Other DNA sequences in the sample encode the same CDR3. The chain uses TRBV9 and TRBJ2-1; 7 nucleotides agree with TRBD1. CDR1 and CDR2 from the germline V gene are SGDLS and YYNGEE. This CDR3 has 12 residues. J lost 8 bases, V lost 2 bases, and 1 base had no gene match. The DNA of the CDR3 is TGTGCCAGCAGCGTCGACAGGGATGAGCAGTTCTTC. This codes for CASSVDRDEQFF.

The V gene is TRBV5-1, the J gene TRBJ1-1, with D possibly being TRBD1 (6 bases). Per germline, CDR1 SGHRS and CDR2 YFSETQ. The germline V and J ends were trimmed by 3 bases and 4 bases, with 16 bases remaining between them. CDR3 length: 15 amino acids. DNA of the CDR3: TGCGCCAGCAGCTCAAGAACAGGGCGGGCCACTGAAGCTTTCTTT. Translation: CASSSRTGRATEAFF.

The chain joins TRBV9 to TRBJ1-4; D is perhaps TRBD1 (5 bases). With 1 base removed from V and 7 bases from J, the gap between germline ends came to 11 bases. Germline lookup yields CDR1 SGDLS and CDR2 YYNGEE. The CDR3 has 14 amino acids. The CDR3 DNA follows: TGTGCCAGCAGCGTAATGGGACGGGGTGAAAAACTGTTTTTT. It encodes CASSVMGRGEKLFF.

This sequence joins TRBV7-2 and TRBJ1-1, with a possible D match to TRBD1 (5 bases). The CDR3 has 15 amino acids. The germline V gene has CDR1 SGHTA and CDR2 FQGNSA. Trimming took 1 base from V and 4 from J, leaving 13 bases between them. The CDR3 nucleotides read TGTGCCAGCAGCTTAGACAGCAGGGTATCCACTGAAGCTTTCTTT. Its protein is CASSLDSRVSTEAFF. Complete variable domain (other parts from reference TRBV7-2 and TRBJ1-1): GAGVSQSPSNKVTEKGKDVELRCDPISGHTALYWYRQSLGQGLEFLIYFQGNSAPDKSGLPSDRFSAERTGGSVSTLTIQRTQQEDSAVYLCASSLDSRVSTEAFFGQGTRLTVV.

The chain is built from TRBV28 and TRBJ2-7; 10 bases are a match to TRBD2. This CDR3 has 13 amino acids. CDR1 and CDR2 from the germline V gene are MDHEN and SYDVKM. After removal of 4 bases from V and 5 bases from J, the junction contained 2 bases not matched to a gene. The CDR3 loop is CASSSGTSDEQYF. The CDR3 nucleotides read TGTGCCAGCAGTTCCGGGACTAGCGACGAGCAGTACTTC.

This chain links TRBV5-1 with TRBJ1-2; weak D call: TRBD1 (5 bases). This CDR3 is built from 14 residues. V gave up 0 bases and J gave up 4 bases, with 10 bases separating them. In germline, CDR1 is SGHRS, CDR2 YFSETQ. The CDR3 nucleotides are TGCGCCAGCAGCTTGGGGGACGGTTCCTATGGCTACACCTTC. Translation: CASSLGDGSYGYTF. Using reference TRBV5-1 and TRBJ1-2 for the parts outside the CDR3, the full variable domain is KAGVTQTPRYLIKTRGQQVTLSCSPISGHRSVSWYQQTPGQGLQFLFEYFSETQRNKGNFPGRFSGRQFSNSRSEMNVSTLELGDSALYLCASSLGDGSYGYTFGSGTRLTVV.

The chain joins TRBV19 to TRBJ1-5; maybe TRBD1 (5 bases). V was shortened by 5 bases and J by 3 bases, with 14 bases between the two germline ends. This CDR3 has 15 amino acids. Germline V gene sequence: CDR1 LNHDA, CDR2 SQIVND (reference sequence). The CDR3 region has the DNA TGTGCCAGTAGTTGGGGCCTGCTTGTCAATCAGCCCCAGCATTTT. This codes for CASSWGLLVNQPQHF.

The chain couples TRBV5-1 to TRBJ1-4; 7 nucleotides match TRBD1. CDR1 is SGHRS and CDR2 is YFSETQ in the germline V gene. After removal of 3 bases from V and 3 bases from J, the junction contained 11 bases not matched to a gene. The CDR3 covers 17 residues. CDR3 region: CASSSSYITGANEKLFF. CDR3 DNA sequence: TGCGCCAGCAGCTCCTCTTATATCACAGGGGCTAATGAAAAACTGTTTTTT.

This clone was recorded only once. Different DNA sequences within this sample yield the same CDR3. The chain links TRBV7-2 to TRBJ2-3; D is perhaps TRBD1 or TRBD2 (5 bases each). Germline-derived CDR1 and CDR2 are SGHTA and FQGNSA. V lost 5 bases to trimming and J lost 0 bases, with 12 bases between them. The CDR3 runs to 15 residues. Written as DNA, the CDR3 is TGTGCCAGCAGCCTAGATGGGGGAAGCACAGATACGCAGTATTTT. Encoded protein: CASSLDGGSTDTQYF.

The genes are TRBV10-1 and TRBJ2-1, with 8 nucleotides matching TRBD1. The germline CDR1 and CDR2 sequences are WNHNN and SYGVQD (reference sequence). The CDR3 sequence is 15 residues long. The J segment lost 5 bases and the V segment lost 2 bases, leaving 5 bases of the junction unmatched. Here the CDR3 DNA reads TGCGCCAGCAGTGAGATGGACAGGGTCAACAATGAGCAGTTCTTC. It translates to CASSEMDRVNNEQFF.

The CDR3 protein is CASKGGRYEKLFF. The CDR3 DNA reads TGTGCCAGCAAGGGGGGGCGGTATGAAAAACTGTTTTTT. The rearrangement links TRBV2 to TRBJ1-4, with D perhaps TRBD1 (6 bases). V lost 7 bases, J lost 6 bases, and 12 bases lay in between. Germline CDR1 SNHLY, CDR2 FYNNEI. The CDR3 length is 13 residues.

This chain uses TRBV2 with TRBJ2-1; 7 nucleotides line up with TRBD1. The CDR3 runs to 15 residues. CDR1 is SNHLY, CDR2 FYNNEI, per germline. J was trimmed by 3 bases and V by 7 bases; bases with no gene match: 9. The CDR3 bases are TGTGCCAGCACCTCCCTGAGACAGGGCTACAATGAGCAGTTCTTC. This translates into CASTSLRQGYNEQFF. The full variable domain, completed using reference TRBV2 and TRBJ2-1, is EPEVTQTPSHQVTQMGQEVILRCVPISNHLYFYWYRQILGQKVEFLVSFYNNEISEKSEIFDDQFSVERPDGSNFTLKIRSTKLEDSAMYFCASTSLRQGYNEQFFGPGTRLTVL.

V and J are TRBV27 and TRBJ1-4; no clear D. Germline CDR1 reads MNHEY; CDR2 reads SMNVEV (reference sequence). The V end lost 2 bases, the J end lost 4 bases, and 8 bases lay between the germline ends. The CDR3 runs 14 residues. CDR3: CASSLRQINEKLFF. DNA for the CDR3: TGTGCCAGCAGTTTAAGGCAGATTAATGAAAAACTGTTTTTT.

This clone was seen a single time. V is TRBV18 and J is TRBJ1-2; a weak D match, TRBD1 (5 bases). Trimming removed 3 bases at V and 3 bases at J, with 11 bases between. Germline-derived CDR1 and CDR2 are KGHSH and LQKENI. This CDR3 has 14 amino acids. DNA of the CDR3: TGTGCCAGCTCACCGGCCAGGGCGGACTATGGCTACACCTTC. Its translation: CASSPARADYGYTF.

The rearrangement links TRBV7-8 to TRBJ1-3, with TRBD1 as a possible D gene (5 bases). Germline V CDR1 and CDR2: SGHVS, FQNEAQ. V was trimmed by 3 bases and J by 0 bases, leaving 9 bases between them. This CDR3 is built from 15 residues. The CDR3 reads CASSFGRGSGNTIYF. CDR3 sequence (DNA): TGTGCCAGCAGCTTCGGTAGGGGCTCTGGAAACACCATATATTTT.

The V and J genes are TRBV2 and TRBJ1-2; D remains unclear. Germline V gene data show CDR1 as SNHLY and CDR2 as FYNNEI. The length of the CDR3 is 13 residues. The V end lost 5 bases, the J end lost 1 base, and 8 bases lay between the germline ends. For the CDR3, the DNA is TGTGCCAGCAGTCCCCAGAGTAACTATGGCTACACCTTC. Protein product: CASSPQSNYGYTF.

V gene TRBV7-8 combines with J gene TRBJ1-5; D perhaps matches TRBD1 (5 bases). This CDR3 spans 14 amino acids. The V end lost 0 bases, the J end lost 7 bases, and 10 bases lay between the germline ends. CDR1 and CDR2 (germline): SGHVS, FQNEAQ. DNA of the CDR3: TGTGCCAGCAGCTTAGCCCAAGGGGCACAGCCCCAGCATTTT. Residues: CASSLAQGAQPQHF.

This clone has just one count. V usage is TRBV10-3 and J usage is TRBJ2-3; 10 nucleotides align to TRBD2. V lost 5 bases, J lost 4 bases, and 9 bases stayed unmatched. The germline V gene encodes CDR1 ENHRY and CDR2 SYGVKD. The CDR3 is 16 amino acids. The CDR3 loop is CAISSQREGRPDTQYF. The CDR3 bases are TGTGCCATCAGTTCCCAGCGGGAGGGCCGTCCAGATACGCAGTATTTT.

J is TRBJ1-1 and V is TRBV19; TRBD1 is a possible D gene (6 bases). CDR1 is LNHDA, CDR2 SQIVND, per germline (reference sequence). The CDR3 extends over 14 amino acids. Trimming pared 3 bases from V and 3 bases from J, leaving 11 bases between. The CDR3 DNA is TGTGCCAGTAGTATCTCAAGGGGGGACACTGAAGCTTTCTTT. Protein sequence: CASSISRGDTEAFF.

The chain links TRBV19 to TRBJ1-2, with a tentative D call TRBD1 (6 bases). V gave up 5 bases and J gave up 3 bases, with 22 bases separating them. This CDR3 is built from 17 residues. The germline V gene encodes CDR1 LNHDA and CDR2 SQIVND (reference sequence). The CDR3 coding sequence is TGTGCCAGTAGTCCCACCGGCAGGGGTCCTCGACACTATGGCTACACCTTC. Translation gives CASSPTGRGPRHYGYTF.

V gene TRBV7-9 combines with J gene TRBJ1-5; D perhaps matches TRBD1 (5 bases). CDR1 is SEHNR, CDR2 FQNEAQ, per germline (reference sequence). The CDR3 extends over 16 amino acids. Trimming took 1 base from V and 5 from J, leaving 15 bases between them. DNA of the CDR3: TGTGCCAGCAGCTTAGGGGGCCCGCGAGGCCATCAGCCCCAGCATTTT. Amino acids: CASSLGGPRGHQPQHF.